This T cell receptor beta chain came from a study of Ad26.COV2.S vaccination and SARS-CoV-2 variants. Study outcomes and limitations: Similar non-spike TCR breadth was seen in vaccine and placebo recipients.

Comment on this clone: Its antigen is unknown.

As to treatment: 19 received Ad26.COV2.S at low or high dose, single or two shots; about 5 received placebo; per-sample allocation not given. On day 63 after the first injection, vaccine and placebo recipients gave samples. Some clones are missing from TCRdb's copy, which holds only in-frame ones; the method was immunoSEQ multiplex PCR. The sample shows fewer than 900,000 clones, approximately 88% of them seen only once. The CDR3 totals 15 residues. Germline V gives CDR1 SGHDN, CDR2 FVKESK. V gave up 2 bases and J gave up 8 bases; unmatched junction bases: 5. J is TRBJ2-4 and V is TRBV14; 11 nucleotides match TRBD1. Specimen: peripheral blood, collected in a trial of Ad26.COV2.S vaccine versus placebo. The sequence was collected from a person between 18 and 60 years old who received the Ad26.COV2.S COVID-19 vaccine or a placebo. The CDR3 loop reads CASSQSGTGGYIQYF. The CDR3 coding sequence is TGTGCCAGCAGCCAATCCGGGACAGGGGGGTACATTCAGTACTTC.